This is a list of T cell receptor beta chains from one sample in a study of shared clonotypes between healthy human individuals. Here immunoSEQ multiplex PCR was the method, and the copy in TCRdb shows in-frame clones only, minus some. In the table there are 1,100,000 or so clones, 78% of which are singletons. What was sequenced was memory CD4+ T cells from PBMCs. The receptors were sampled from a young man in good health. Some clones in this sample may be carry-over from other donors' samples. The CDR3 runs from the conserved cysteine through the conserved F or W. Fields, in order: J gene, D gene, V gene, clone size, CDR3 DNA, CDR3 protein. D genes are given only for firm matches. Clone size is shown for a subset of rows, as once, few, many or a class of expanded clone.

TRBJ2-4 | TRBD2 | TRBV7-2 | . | TGTGCCAGCAGCCCGGGAGGGTCCAAAAACATTCAGTACTTC | CASSPGGSKNIQYF
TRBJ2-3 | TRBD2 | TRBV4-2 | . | TGTGCCAGCAGCCGTTTTGCCTCTAGCGGGAGCACAGATACGCAGTATTTT | CASSRFASSGSTDTQYF
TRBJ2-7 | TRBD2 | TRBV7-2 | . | TGTGCCAGCAGCTTAGGGTCCAGCGGGATCTACGAGCAGTACTTC | CASSLGSSGIYEQYF
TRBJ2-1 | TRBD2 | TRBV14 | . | TGTGCCAGCAGCCAACTAGCGGAACAGTTCTTC | CASSQLAEQFF
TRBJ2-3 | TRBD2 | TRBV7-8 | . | TGTGCCAGCAGACGTACTAGCGGGAGGGCCTATACGCAGTATTTT | CASRRTSGRAYTQYF
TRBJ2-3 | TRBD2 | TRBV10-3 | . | TGTGCCACCGCACTAGCGGGAGATACAGATACGCAGTATTTT | CATALAGDTDTQYF
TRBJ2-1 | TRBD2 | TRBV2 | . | TGTGCCAGCAGCGGGACTAGCGGGAGTAGGTACAATGAGCAGTTCTTC | CASSGTSGSRYNEQFF
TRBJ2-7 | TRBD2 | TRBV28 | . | TGTGCCAGCAGTTCGGGGGGGATCCAACAGCTCTACGAGCAGTACTTC | CASSSGGIQQLYEQYF
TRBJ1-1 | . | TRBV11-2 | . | TGTGCCAGCAGCTTGGCGGGACAACGCCCTATGAACACTGAAGCTTTCTTT | CASSLAGQRPMNTEAFF
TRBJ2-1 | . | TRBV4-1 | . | TGCGCCAGCAGCCAAGCTCCGCCGAAGCTGGGGGAGCAGTTCTTC | CASSQAPPKLGEQFF
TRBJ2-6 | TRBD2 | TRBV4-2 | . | TGTGCCAGCAGTTCCATAGCGGGAGGGTCTACTGGGGCCAACGTCCTGACTTTC | CASSSIAGGSTGANVLTF
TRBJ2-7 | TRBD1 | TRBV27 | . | TGTGCCAGCAGCCCAGGGGGACACCCCTCCTACGAGCAGTACTTC | CASSPGGHPSYEQYF
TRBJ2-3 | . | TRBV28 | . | TGTGCCAGCATTAGAGGGGGTTACACAGATACGCAGTATTTT | CASIRGGYTDTQYF
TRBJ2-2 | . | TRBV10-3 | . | TGTGCCATCAGTGAGTCGACAGGTTCGGACGGGGAGCTGTTTTTT | CAISESTGSDGELFF
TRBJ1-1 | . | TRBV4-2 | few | TGTGCCAGCAGCCGACAAGACAGAAACACTGAAGCTTTCTTT | CASSRQDRNTEAFF
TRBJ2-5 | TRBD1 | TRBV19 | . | TGTGCCAGTAGTCCCCGGACAGGGGCGCGCGAGACCCAGTACTTC | CASSPRTGARETQYF
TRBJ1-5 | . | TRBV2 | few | TGTGCCAGCAGTGGGACGGGCGGCAATCAGCCCCAGCATTTT | CASSGTGGNQPQHF
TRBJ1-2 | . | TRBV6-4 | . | TGTGCCAGATTCCAACAGCAGTATGTGGGGTATGGCTACACCTTC | CARFQQQYVGYGYTF
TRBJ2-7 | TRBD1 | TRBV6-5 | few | TGTGCCAGCAGTTATAGGACAGGGGTCGACGAGCAGTACTTC | CASSYRTGVDEQYF
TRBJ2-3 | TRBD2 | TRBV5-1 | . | TGCGCCAGCAGGATCGGCGGACTAGGGGCAGATACGCAGTATTTT | CASRIGGLGADTQYF
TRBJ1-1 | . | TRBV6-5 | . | TGTGCCAGCAGTTCCCCAGGGTTGGACACTGAAGCTTTCTTT | CASSSPGLDTEAFF
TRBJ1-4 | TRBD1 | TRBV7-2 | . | TGTGCCAGCAGCTTCGGGACAGTGCAAGGAAAACTGTTTTTT | CASSFGTVQGKLFF
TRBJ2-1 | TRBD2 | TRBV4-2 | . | TGTGCCAGCAGCCAAGGAGGGGCGGGAGGGGGGAATGAGCAGTTCTTC | CASSQGGAGGGNEQFF
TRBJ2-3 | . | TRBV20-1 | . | TGCAGTGCTGGGGTTCTTGATACGCAGTATTTT | CSAGVLDTQYF
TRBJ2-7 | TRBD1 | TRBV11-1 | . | TGTGCCAGCAGCACGCACGGGCTCCGGGACAGACTACCCTACGAGCAGTACTTC | CASSTHGLRDRLPYEQYF
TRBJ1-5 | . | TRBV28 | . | TGTGCCAGCAGGATCTCGGGGGGCTGGAGCAATCAGCCCCAGCATTTT | CASRISGGWSNQPQHF
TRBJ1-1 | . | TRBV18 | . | TGTGCCAGCTCACCAATTCCCGGTACAAGGACTGAAGCTTTCTTT | CASSPIPGTRTEAFF
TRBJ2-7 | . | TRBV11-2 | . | TGTGCCAGCAGCTTAGGGTCCTATTCCAGGACATTTTCCTACGAGCAGTACTTC | CASSLGSYSRTFSYEQYF
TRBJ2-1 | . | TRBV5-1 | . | TGCGCCAGCAGCCCGGCCCAGACTCCGCAAACAGGAGATGAGCAGTTCTTC | CASSPAQTPQTGDEQFF
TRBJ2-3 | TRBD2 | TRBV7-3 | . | TGTGCCAGCAGCTTTAGCGGGCGAGAGGGTACGCAGTATTTT | CASSFSGREGTQYF
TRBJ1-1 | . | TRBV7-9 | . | TGTGCCAGCAGCTTAGAGGGAGGCACTGAAGCTTTCTTT | CASSLEGGTEAFF
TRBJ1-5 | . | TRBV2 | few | TGTGCCAGCAGTGTGGGCAGAAAGAACAATCAGCCCCAGCATTTT | CASSVGRKNNQPQHF
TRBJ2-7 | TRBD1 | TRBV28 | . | TGTGCCAGCGGGACAGGACCCGGCTCGGACGAGCAGTACTTC | CASGTGPGSDEQYF
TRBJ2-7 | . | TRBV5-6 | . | TGTGCCAGCAGCCCGAGGAGGGTACGGACGAGCTCCTACGAGCAGTACTTC | CASSPRRVRTSSYEQYF
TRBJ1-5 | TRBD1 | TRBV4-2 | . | TGTGCCAGCAGCCGAGAAGGGGGCGATCAGCCCCAGCATTTT | CASSREGGDQPQHF
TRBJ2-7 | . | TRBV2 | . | TGTGCCAGCAGTGTATACGAGCAGTACTTC | CASSVYEQYF
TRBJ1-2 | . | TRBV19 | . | TGTGCCAGTAGCGTTAGCTCGGGGCGAGGCTACACCTTC | CASSVSSGRGYTF
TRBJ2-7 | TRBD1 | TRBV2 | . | TGTGCCAGCAATGCCAGGGGGTCGTTGTTGGTGGGCGAGCAGTACTTC | CASNARGSLLVGEQYF
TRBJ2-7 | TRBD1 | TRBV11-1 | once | TGTGCCAGCAGCTCCTACAGGGGTCCGTCCGAGCAGTACTTC | CASSSYRGPSEQYF
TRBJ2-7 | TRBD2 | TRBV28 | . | TGTGCCAGCAGTTTTAGCGGGAAAAGCTCCTACGAGCAGTACTTC | CASSFSGKSSYEQYF
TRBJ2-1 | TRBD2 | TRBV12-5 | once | TGTGCTAGTGGTTTTTCGAGCGGGAGGGGCTCCTACAATGAGCAGTTCTTC | CASGFSSGRGSYNEQFF
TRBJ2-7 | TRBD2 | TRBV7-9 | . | TGTGCCAGCAGCTTAGTCGTTAGCGGGAGGTCCTACGAGCAGTACTTC | CASSLVVSGRSYEQYF
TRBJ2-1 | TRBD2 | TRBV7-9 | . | TGTGCCAGCACCCGACTAGCCAATGAGCAGTTCTTC | CASTRLANEQFF
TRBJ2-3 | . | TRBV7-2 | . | TGTGCCATCGCCACTACCAACACAGATACGCAGTATTTT | CAIATTNTDTQYF
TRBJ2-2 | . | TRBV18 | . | TGTGCCAGCTCACCACCAGGACGAGCAGGGGAGCTGTTTTTT | CASSPPGRAGELFF
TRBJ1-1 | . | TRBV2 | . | TGTGCCAGTCACAGGGACGCGAACACTGAAGCTTTCTTT | CASHRDANTEAFF
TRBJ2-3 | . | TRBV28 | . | TGTGCCAGCACCTCCTACGGCACAGATACGCAGTATTTT | CASTSYGTDTQYF
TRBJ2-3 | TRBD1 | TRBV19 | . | TGTGCCAGTAGAGACAGGGGCCGCACAGATACGCAGTATTTT | CASRDRGRTDTQYF
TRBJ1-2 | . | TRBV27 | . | TGTGCCAGCAGTCCGGGACTCCACTATGGCTACACCTTC | CASSPGLHYGYTF
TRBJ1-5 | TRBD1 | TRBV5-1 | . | TGCGCCAGCAGCTTGGCCGGGCAGGGGGATCAGCCCCAGCATTTT | CASSLAGQGDQPQHF
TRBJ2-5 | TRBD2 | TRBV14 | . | TGTGCCAGCAGCCAACTAGTCTGGGGGGGAGAGACCCAGTACTTC | CASSQLVWGGETQYF
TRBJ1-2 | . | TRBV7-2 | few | TGTGCCAGCAGCTTAGGGGTCTCGGGGGGCGGCTACACCTTC | CASSLGVSGGGYTF
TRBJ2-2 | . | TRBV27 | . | TGTGCCAGCATCCGACGCCTGGGTACCGGGGAGCTGTTTTTT | CASIRRLGTGELFF
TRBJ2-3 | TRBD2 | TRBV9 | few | TGTGCCAGCAGCTTTCGGACTAGCGGGATGGGAGGAGATACGCAGTATTTT | CASSFRTSGMGGDTQYF
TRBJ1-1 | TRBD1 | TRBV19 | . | TGTGCCAGTAGTACCGGACGGACAGGGTACACTGAAGCTTTCTTT | CASSTGRTGYTEAFF